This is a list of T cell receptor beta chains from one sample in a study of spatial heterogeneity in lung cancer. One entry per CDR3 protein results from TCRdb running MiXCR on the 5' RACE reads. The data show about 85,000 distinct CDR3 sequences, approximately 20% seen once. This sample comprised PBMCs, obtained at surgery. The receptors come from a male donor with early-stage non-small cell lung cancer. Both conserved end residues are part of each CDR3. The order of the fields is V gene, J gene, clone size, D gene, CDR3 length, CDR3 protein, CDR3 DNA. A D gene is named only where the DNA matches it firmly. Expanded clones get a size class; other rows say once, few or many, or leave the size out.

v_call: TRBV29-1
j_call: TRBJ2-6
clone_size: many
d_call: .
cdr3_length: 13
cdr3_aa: CTVATTGANVLTF
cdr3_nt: TGCACCGTTGCCACCACTGGGGCCAACGTCCTGACTTTC

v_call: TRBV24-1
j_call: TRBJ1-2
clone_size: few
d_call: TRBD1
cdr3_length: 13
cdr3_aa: CATSPGQLGGYTF
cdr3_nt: TGTGCCACCAGCCCGGGACAGCTCGGCGGCTACACCTTC

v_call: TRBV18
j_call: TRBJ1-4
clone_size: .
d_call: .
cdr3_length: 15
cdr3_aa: CASSLQGGPNEKLFF
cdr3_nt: TGTGCCAGCTCACTCCAGGGAGGACCTAATGAAAAACTGTTTTTT

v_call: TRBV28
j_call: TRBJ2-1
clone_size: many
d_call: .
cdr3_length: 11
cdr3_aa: CASSFQAEQFF
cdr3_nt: TGTGCCAGCAGTTTTCAGGCTGAGCAGTTCTTC

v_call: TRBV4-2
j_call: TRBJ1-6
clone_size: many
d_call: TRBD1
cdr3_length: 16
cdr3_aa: CASSTRTGGVDSPLHF
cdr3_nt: TGTGCCAGCAGCACCCGGACAGGGGGCGTAGATTCACCCCTCCACTTT

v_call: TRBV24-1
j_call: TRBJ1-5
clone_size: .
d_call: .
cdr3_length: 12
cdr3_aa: CATSEPNQPQHF
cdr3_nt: TGTGCCACCAGTGAACCGAATCAGCCCCAGCATTTT

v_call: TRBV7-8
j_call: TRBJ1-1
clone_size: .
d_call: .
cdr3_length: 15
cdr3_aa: CASSLRVEVNTEAFF
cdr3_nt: TGTGCCAGCAGCCTACGCGTGGAGGTGAACACTGAAGCTTTCTTT

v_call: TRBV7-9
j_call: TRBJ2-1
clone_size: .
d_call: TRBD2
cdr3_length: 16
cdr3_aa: CASSSGTSGLWNEQFF
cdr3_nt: TGTGCCAGCAGCTCGGGGACTAGCGGCCTCTGGAATGAGCAGTTCTTC

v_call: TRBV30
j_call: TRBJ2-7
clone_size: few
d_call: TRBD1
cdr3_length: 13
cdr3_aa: CAWSGQDLYEQYF
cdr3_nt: TGTGCCTGGAGCGGACAGGACCTCTACGAGCAGTACTTC

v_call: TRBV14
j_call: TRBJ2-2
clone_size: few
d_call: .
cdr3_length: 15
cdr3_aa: CASSQIQGTTGELFF
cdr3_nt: TGTGCCAGCAGCCAAATACAGGGGACTACCGGGGAGCTGTTTTTT

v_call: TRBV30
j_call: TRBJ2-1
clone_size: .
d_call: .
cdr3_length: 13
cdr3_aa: CAWSFGAKNEQFF
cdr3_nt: TGTGCCTGGAGTTTCGGGGCTAAGAATGAGCAGTTCTTC

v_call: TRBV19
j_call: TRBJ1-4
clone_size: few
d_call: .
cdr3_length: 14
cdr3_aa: CASSSLPPGEKLFF
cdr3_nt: TGTGCCAGTAGTAGCCTACCCCCAGGTGAAAAACTGTTTTTT

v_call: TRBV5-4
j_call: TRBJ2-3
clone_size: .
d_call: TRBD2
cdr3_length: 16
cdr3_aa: CASSSVGSGRTDTQYF
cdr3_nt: TGTGCCAGCAGCTCGGTCGGTAGCGGGAGAACAGATACGCAGTATTTT

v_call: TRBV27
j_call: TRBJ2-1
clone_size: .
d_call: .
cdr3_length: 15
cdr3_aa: CASRRTTFSYNEQFF
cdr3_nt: TGTGCCAGCAGAAGAACGACCTTCTCCTACAATGAGCAGTTCTTC

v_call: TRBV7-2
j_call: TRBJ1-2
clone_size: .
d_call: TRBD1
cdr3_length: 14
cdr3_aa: CASTRDRTNYGYTF
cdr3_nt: TGTGCCAGCACCCGGGACAGGACTAACTATGGCTACACCTTC

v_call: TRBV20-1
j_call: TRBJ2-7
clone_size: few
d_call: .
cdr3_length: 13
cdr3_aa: CSASRLVTGEQYF
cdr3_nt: TGCAGTGCTAGCCGGCTAGTAACGGGCGAGCAGTACTTC

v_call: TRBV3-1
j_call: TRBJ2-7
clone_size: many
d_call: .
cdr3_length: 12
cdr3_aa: CASSQEVHEQYF
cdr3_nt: TGTGCCAGCAGCCAAGAAGTCCACGAGCAGTACTTC

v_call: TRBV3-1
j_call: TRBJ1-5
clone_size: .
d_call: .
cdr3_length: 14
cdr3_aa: CASSQGGGGAPQHF
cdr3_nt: TGTGCCAGCAGCCAAGGCGGGGGGGGTGCGCCCCAGCATTTT

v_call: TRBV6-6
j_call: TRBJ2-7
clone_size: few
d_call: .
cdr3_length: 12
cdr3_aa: CASSAGIQPQYF
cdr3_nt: TGTGCCAGCAGTGCGGGGATCCAACCCCAGTACTTC

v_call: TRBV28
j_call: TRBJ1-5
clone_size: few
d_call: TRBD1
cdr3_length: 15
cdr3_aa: CASSPLDRDGQPQHF
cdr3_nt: TGTGCCAGCAGCCCCCTCGACAGGGACGGTCAGCCCCAGCATTTT

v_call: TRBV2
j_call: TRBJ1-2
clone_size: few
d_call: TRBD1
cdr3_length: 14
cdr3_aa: CASLSQGLDYGYTF
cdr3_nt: TGTGCCAGCTTGTCACAGGGGTTAGACTATGGCTACACCTTC

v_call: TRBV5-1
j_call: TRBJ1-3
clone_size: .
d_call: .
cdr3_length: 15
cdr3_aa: CASSQSATGGNTIYF
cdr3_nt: TGCGCCAGCAGCCAGAGCGCGACAGGCGGAAACACCATATATTTT

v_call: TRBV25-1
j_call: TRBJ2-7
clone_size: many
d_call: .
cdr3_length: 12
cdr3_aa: CASSGRGYEQYF
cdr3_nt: TGTGCCAGCAGTGGTCGGGGGTACGAGCAGTACTTC

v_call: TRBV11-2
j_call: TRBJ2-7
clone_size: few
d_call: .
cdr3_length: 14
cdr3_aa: CASSLEARLREQYF
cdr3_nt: TGTGCCAGCAGCTTAGAGGCCCGTTTGCGGGAGCAGTACTTC

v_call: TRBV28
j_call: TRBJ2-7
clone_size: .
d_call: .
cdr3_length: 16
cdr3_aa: CASSFKGGHPSYEQYF
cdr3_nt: TGTGCCAGCAGTTTCAAGGGGGGGCATCCCTCCTACGAGCAGTACTTC

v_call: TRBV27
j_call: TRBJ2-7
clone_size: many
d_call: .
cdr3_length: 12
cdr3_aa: CASSPGPYEQYF
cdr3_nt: TGTGCCAGCAGCCCCGGGCCCTACGAGCAGTACTTC

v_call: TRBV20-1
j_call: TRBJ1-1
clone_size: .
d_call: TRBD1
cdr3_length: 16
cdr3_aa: CSLLLPGTGANTEAFF
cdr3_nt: TGCAGCCTACTACTTCCCGGGACAGGGGCCAACACTGAAGCTTTCTTT

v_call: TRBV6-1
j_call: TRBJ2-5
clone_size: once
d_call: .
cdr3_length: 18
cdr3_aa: CASSEALPGGLTKETQYF
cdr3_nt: TGTGCCAGCAGTGAAGCGCTTCCCGGGGGGCTCACAAAAGAGACCCAGTACTTC

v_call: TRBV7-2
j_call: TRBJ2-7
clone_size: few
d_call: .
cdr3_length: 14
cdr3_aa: CASSVDKSYYEQYF
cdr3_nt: TGTGCCAGCAGCGTAGACAAGTCCTACTACGAGCAGTACTTC

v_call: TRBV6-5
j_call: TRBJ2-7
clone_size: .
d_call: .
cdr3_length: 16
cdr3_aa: CASSPLGDRERHEQYF
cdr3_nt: TGTGCCAGCAGCCCGTTGGGCGACCGGGAAAGGCACGAGCAGTACTTC

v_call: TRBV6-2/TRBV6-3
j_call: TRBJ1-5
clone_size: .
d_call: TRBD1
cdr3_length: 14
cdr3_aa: CASSPTGVGQPQHF
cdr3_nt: TGTGCCAGCAGCCCCACAGGGGTCGGTCAGCCCCAGCATTTT

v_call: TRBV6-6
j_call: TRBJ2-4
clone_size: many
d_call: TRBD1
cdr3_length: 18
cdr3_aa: CASSYRPPGGDAKNIQYF
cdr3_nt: TGTGCCAGCAGTTACAGGCCCCCAGGGGGCGACGCCAAAAACATTCAGTACTTC

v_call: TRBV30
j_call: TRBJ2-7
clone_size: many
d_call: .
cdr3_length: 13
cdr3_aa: CAWSRGASDEQYF
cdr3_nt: TGTGCCTGGAGCCGGGGCGCGTCAGACGAGCAGTACTTC

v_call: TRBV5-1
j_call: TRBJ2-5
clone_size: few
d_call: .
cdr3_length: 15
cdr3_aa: CASSFTGEPQETQYF
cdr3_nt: TGCGCCAGCAGCTTCACCGGGGAGCCCCAAGAGACCCAGTACTTC

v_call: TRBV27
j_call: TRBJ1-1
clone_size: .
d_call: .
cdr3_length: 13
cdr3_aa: CASSPNIGTEAFF
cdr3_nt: TGTGCCAGCAGTCCAAATATAGGGACTGAAGCTTTCTTT

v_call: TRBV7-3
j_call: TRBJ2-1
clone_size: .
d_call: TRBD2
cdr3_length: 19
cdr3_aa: CASSLNPLGLADGYNEQFF
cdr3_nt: TGTGCCAGCAGCTTAAACCCCTTGGGACTAGCGGACGGCTACAATGAGCAGTTCTTC

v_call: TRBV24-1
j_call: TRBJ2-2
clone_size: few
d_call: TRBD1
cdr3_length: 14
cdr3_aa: CATAGQGAPGELFF
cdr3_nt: TGTGCCACCGCGGGACAGGGGGCCCCCGGGGAGCTGTTTTTT

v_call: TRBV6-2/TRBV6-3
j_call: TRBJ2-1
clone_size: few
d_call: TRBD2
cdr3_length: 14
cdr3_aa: CASSIAGAQREQFF
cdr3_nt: TGTGCCAGCAGCATAGCGGGCGCCCAGCGTGAGCAGTTCTTC

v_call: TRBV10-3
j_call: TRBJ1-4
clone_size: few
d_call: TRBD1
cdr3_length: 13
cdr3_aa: CAIGPGGNEKLFF
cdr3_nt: TGTGCCATCGGTCCAGGGGGTAATGAAAAACTGTTTTTT